The rows below give T cell receptor beta chains drawn from one sample of a study of metastatic and nonmetastatic thyroid tumors. TCRdb re-called the PCR reads through MiXCR. The table has 50,000 or so clones, approximately 15% seen once. Input material: blood. The receptors shown here come from a female donor with papillary thyroid cancer or a benign thyroid nodule (not recorded which). Some clones in this sample may be carry-over from other donors' samples. Each CDR3 is given with its conserved first and last residue. The D gene is left open where the match is weak. Only part of the rows carry a size: once, few, many, or a class if the clone is expanded.

V gene,J gene,D gene,clone size,CDR3 DNA,CDR3 protein
TRBV18,TRBJ2-1,TRBD2,NA,TGTGCCAGCTCACCACCTCTTTTTAGCGGGGAACCCTACAATGAGCAGTTCTTC,CASSPPLFSGEPYNEQFF
TRBV27,TRBJ1-6,NA,few,TGTGCCAGCAGTTCTGGCGACAGGTGGCATTCACCCCTCCACTTT,CASSSGDRWHSPLHF
TRBV5-1,TRBJ2-7,TRBD2,NA,TGCGCCAGCAGCTCAGGACTAGCGGGGGTTAGCTCCTACGAGCAGTACTTC,CASSSGLAGVSSYEQYF
TRBV20-1,TRBJ1-1,NA,many,TGCAGTGCTAGAGATCTTAGGGTACAGGGCCAAGCTTTCTTT,CSARDLRVQGQAFF
TRBV7-3,TRBJ2-5,NA,many,TGTGCCAGCAGCTTAATCCCCCGGGGAGATGGTGAGACCCAGTACTTC,CASSLIPRGDGETQYF
TRBV25-1,TRBJ1-2,NA,NA,TGTGCCACCCTTTCCTGGGCAGTGTATTATGGCTACACCTTC,CATLSWAVYYGYTF
TRBV9,TRBJ2-1,NA,many,TGTGCCAGCAGCGTCCTACCTACGTCCCCTAATGAGCAGTTCTTC,CASSVLPTSPNEQFF
TRBV7-6,TRBJ1-1,NA,many,TGTGCCAGCAGGCGGCAGGAGAACACTGAAGCTTTCTTT,CASRRQENTEAFF
TRBV5-4,TRBJ2-5,NA,NA,TGTGCCAGCAGCTTCGCGGCTGAAGTCGGAGAGACCCAGTACTTC,CASSFAAEVGETQYF
TRBV6-1,TRBJ1-1,NA,medium-sized,TGTGCCAGCAGTCAAAATACGTGGGGGTATATTGAAGCTTTCTTT,CASSQNTWGYIEAFF
TRBV19,TRBJ2-7,TRBD2,many,TGTGCCAGTAGTACCAAGTCTAGCGGGAGGGACTACGAGCAGTACTTC,CASSTKSSGRDYEQYF
TRBV12-3/TRBV12-4,TRBJ1-2,NA,many,TGTGCCAGCAGTTTAGTTGGGGGGTTCGGCTACACCTTC,CASSLVGGFGYTF
TRBV30,TRBJ1-6,NA,many,TGTGCCTGTACGGGCAATTCACCCCTCCACTTT,CACTGNSPLHF
TRBV6-1,TRBJ2-1,NA,few,TGTGCCACATCCCAGCACTACAATGAGCAGTTCTTC,CATSQHYNEQFF
TRBV28,TRBJ2-4,NA,many,TGTGCCAGCAGTTTATCAGGGGCCAAAAACATTCAGTACTTC,CASSLSGAKNIQYF
TRBV29-1,TRBJ2-6,TRBD1,many,TGCAGCGTTGATACAGGGGCTGGGGCCAACGTCCTGACTTTC,CSVDTGAGANVLTF
TRBV7-9,TRBJ2-1,TRBD2,many,TGTGCCAGCAGCTTAGTTGCGGGGGTGCATGAGCAGTTCTTC,CASSLVAGVHEQFF
TRBV7-8,TRBJ1-6,NA,NA,TGTGCCAACAGCGTCCGGACGCAGCATAATTCACCTCTCCACTTT,CANSVRTQHNSPLHF
TRBV19,TRBJ2-3,NA,many,TGTGCCAGTACCCCGGAGGGGGATTTCACAGATACGCAGTATTTT,CASTPEGDFTDTQYF
TRBV28,TRBJ1-5,TRBD1,many,TGTGCCAGCAGTGTCACAGGGGACACTCAGCCCCAGCATTTT,CASSVTGDTQPQHF
TRBV2,TRBJ2-1,NA,few,TGTGCCAGCAATAATTTATGGACAGAAGCCAATGAGCAGTTCTTC,CASNNLWTEANEQFF
TRBV11-1,TRBJ2-1,NA,many,TGTGCCAGCAGCCCGGGATTAACCTTGAACAATGAGCAGTTCTTC,CASSPGLTLNNEQFF
TRBV3-1,TRBJ1-2,NA,NA,TGTGCCAGCAGCCAAGGACAGGCGGGCTACACCTTC,CASSQGQAGYTF
TRBV9,TRBJ2-1,NA,NA,TGTGCCAGCAGCGTAGATGGGCGGGGAGGAGGCGTTGAGCAGTTCTTC,CASSVDGRGGGVEQFF
TRBV6-5,TRBJ1-2,TRBD1,medium-sized,TGTGCCAGCAGTTACTCCGGCAGGGGGACCTATGGCTACACCTTC,CASSYSGRGTYGYTF
TRBV11-3,TRBJ2-7,TRBD2,NA,TGTGCCAGCAGCTGGGGGACTAGCTACGAGCAGTACTTC,CASSWGTSYEQYF
TRBV9,TRBJ1-6,TRBD1,NA,TGTGCCAGCATCGGAACAGGGGTCGCCGGATATTCACCCCTCCACTTT,CASIGTGVAGYSPLHF
TRBV2,TRBJ2-1,NA,few,TGTGCCAGCAGGGAAGTTACAGGTTCTTTCAATGAGCAGTTCTTC,CASREVTGSFNEQFF
TRBV24-1,TRBJ2-7,NA,many,TGTGCCACCAGTGATTCTGAGTCCGAGCAGTACTTC,CATSDSESEQYF
TRBV6-1,TRBJ1-3,TRBD1,few,TGTGCCAGCAGCCCGACAGGGGCCTCTGGAAACACCATATATTTT,CASSPTGASGNTIYF
TRBV4-1,TRBJ2-3,TRBD2,many,TGCGCCAGCAGCCAATGGCTAGCGGGTTCCGGTAGCACAGATACGCAGTATTTT,CASSQWLAGSGSTDTQYF
TRBV27,TRBJ2-7,NA,medium-sized,TGTGCCAGTCAAGACAGGAGCGACGAGCAGTACTTC,CASQDRSDEQYF
TRBV5-1,TRBJ2-7,TRBD2,NA,TGCGCCAGCAGCTTGTCAGGGAGGGGAGAGCAGTACTTC,CASSLSGRGEQYF
TRBV4-1,TRBJ1-3,NA,NA,TGCGCCAGCAGCCATAACGAACAGAACACCATATATTTT,CASSHNEQNTIYF
TRBV19,TRBJ2-5,TRBD1,many,TGTGCCAGTAGTATAGATGGGACAGGGGAAGAGACCCAGTACTTC,CASSIDGTGEETQYF
TRBV20-1,TRBJ1-1,NA,many,TGCACCTTACTAGGGAACACTGAAGCTTTCTTT,CTLLGNTEAFF
TRBV5-1,TRBJ2-3,NA,NA,TGCGCCAGCAGGAACACGGGATCCACAGATACGCAGTATTTT,CASRNTGSTDTQYF
TRBV28,TRBJ1-1,NA,NA,TGTGCCAGCAGCCCAGGACAACATGTCACTGAAGCTTTCTTT,CASSPGQHVTEAFF
TRBV25-1,TRBJ2-2,NA,few,TGTGCCAGCAGTGAATATCCTGTGACCGGGGAGCTGTTTTTT,CASSEYPVTGELFF
TRBV20-1,TRBJ2-1,TRBD1,once,TGCAGTTCCGGGAGACAGGGGGAGGCGAGCGGTAGTAATGGTGAGCAGTTCTTC,CSSGRQGEASGSNGEQFF
TRBV6-1,TRBJ1-2,NA,NA,TGTGCCAGCAGGGGCACCAACAGGGAAGGCTACACCTTC,CASRGTNREGYTF
TRBV6-4,TRBJ2-2,NA,many,TGTGCCAGCTATAGTAGCGAGAACACCGGGGAGCTGTTTTTT,CASYSSENTGELFF
TRBV10-2,TRBJ2-1,NA,many,TGCGCCAGCAGTGATGAGGGGAGGCGGGTCTACAATGAGCAGTTCTTC,CASSDEGRRVYNEQFF
TRBV28,TRBJ2-5,NA,many,TGTGCCAGCACCATCCGTCGCCGAGCCCAAGAGACCCAGTACTTC,CASTIRRRAQETQYF
TRBV5-1,TRBJ2-3,TRBD1,NA,TGCGCCAGCAGCAAGGGACAGGGGAAAGATACGCAGTATTTT,CASSKGQGKDTQYF
TRBV27,TRBJ1-2,NA,few,TGTGCCAGCAGTTTATCTGTCCGTGGTTCAGCCTCGAACCGTGGCTACACCTTC,CASSLSVRGSASNRGYTF
TRBV20-1,TRBJ2-7,TRBD1,NA,TGCAGTGCACTCACAGGGGAAGGAGAGGGATCCTACGAGCAGTACTTC,CSALTGEGEGSYEQYF
TRBV6-1,TRBJ2-2,TRBD2,NA,TGTGCCAGTAGGGGTCGTAAGGGACTAGCGAGAGCCGGGGAGCTGTTTTTT,CASRGRKGLARAGELFF
TRBV28,TRBJ1-5,TRBD1,many,TGTGCCAGCAGTCCGGTGGGTTACAGGGGAGCTCAGCCCCAGCATTTT,CASSPVGYRGAQPQHF
TRBV5-6,TRBJ2-2,NA,few,TGTGCCAGCAGCCGCTTAGAGGGACGCACCGGGGAGCTGTTTTTT,CASSRLEGRTGELFF
TRBV7-9,TRBJ1-2,NA,many,TGTGCCAGCAGCCGCTGGACGGACCTTAACTATGGCTACACCTTC,CASSRWTDLNYGYTF
TRBV25-1,TRBJ2-5,NA,NA,TGTGCCAGCAGTGAATCGCGACTAGGGCAGGAGACCCAGTACTTC,CASSESRLGQETQYF
TRBV27,TRBJ2-2,TRBD2,many,TGTGCCAGCAGTTTGAGTAGCGGGAGGAAGGGCGGGGAGCTGTTTTTT,CASSLSSGRKGGELFF
TRBV28,TRBJ2-7,NA,many,TGTGCCAGCAGTTTTAACTTCTTGTGGGGGCACTCCTACGAGCAGTACTTC,CASSFNFLWGHSYEQYF
TRBV5-1,TRBJ2-3,TRBD2,NA,TGCGCCAGCAGCTTGGGTGTCAGCGGGAGGGTCTCCACAGATACGCAGTATTTT,CASSLGVSGRVSTDTQYF
TRBV19,TRBJ2-7,NA,few,TGTGCCAGTAGGGGCGGCGGCTCCTACGAGCAGTACTTC,CASRGGGSYEQYF
TRBV6-1,TRBJ2-1,TRBD2,NA,TGTGTCACCTACGATCTACTAGCGGGGGGTGACGAGCAGTTCTTC,CVTYDLLAGGDEQFF
TRBV28,TRBJ2-5,NA,NA,TGTGCCAGCCGTGGGCGAGGCCTCCAAGAGACCCAGTACTTC,CASRGRGLQETQYF
TRBV12-3/TRBV12-4,TRBJ2-3,NA,many,TGTGCCAGCAGACCTCCAGGCTTTAGCACAGATACGCAGTATTTT,CASRPPGFSTDTQYF
TRBV4-1,TRBJ2-7,NA,many,TGCGCCAGCAGCCAGGCTCCCCCGGGGGTCTACGAGCAGTACTTC,CASSQAPPGVYEQYF